These 11 T cell receptor beta chains were sequenced from one sample in a study of shared clonotypes between healthy human individuals. The repertoire was sequenced with immunoSEQ multiplex PCR; TCRdb's copy has only in-frame clones and lacks some. In the table there are 1 million to 1.3 million clones, approximately 80% of which are singletons. The sequenced sample was memory CD4+ T cells from PBMCs. As to subset: CD45RA-negative fraction. These receptor sequences come from a man in his late teens or twenties in good health. Some clones in this sample may be carry-over from other donors' samples.

The chain couples TRBV11-3 to TRBJ1-5; the match to TRBD1 covers 7 bases. The CDR3 consists of 17 residues. In germline, CDR1 is SGHNT, CDR2 YENEEA. V trimming: 4 bases; J trimming: 5 bases; junction bases outside the gene matches: 14. CDR3 nucleotides: TGTGCCAGCAGCTACCCCGACAGGGAGCGGGTTTATCAGCCCCAGCATTTT. It specifies CASSYPDRERVYQPQHF.

Worth noting for this clone: With only one base between it and a far larger clone, this is likely a read error. The sample carries other DNA sequences with the same CDR3. J is TRBJ1-3 and V is TRBV6-6; maybe TRBD1 (5 bases). V was shortened by 5 bases and J by 4 bases, with 15 bases between the two germline ends. In germline, CDR1 is MNHNY, CDR2 SVGAGI (reference sequence). This CDR3 contains 15 residues. CDR3 sequence: CASSDRARGGNTIYF. Written as DNA, the CDR3 is TGTGCCAGCAGTGATAGGGCGAGGGGCGGAAACACCATATATTTT.

This sequence joins TRBV28 and TRBJ2-5; 7 nucleotides agree with TRBD1. Trimming cost V 6 bases and J 4 bases; bases outside gene matches: 17. The germline CDR1 and CDR2 sequences are MDHEN and SYDVKM. The CDR3 is 17 amino acids. Here the CDR3 reads CASSAPFLTGSGETQYF. DNA of the CDR3: TGTGCCAGCAGCGCCCCCTTTTTGACAGGGAGCGGAGAGACCCAGTACTTC.

The gene calls are TRBV7-8 and TRBJ1-1; 7 bases are a match to TRBD1. This CDR3 contains 15 residues. Per the germline V gene, CDR1 is SGHVS and CDR2 is FQNEAQ. V was clipped by 5 bases and J by 6 bases; unmatched bases: 12. CDR3 coding DNA: TGTGCCAGCAGCCTCGAGACAGGGAGATGGGCTGAAGCTTTCTTT. It translates to CASSLETGRWAEAFF.

The chain links TRBV28 to TRBJ2-3, with 8 bases fitting TRBD2. The J segment lost 4 bases and the V segment lost 5 bases, leaving 5 bases of the junction unmatched. This CDR3 has 14 residues. Germline-derived CDR1 and CDR2 are MDHEN and SYDVKM. The CDR3 protein is CASSPLAGADTQYF. As DNA, the CDR3 is TGTGCCAGCAGTCCCCTAGCGGGCGCAGATACGCAGTATTTT.

The chain employs TRBV15 and TRBJ1-5, with TRBD1 as a possible D gene (5 bases). Germline V gene sequence: CDR1 LNHNV, CDR2 YYDKDF (reference sequence). Between the trimmed V and J ends, which lost 4 bases and 5 bases, there was a span of 15 bases. The length of the CDR3 is 15 residues. CDR3 nucleotides: TGTGCCACCAGCAACCCCTCCCGAGGGGATCAGCCCCAGCATTTT. This codes for CATSNPSRGDQPQHF.

This chain connects TRBV5-6 to TRBJ2-1, with TRBD2 matching 7 bases. Per the germline V gene, CDR1 is SGHDT and CDR2 is YYEEEE. The CDR3 extends over 16 amino acids. J gave up 3 bases and V 0 bases, and 6 bases lay outside the gene matches. As DNA, the CDR3 is TGTGCCAGCAGCTTGGCCAGCCTAGCGGTCTACAATGAGCAGTTCTTC. It specifies CASSLASLAVYNEQFF.

The gene calls are TRBV4-2 and TRBJ2-1, with 8 bases fitting TRBD1. Germline V CDR1 and CDR2: LGHNA, YNFKEQ. J gave up 3 bases and V 0 bases, and 4 bases lay outside the gene matches. CDR3 size: 16 residues. CDR3 amino acids: CASSQDRDRIYNEQFF. The CDR3 region has the DNA TGTGCCAGCAGCCAAGACAGGGACAGGATCTACAATGAGCAGTTCTTC.

This chain uses TRBV27 with TRBJ2-1, with TRBD2 identical over 9 bases. V lost 5 bases, J lost 4 bases, and 6 bases stayed unmatched. The CDR3 covers 15 residues. Germline values: CDR1 MNHEY, CDR2 SMNVEV (reference sequence). In nucleotides, the CDR3 is TGTGCCAGCAGTCAAGCGGGAGGACCTTACAATGAGCAGTTCTTC. This sequence encodes CASSQAGGPYNEQFF.

The V call is TRBV5-1, the J call TRBJ2-1; 8 bases are shared with TRBD2. The CDR3 contains 15 residues. Germline V gives CDR1 SGHRS, CDR2 YFSETQ. V shed 0 bases and J 8 bases; nucleotides not matched to a gene: 7. The CDR3 is CASSLAGTSYDEQFF. For the CDR3, the DNA is TGCGCCAGCAGCTTGGCTGGGACTAGTTACGATGAGCAGTTCTTC.

This clone was observed a single time. The chain carries TRBV28 and TRBJ1-2, with a weak D call TRBD1 (5 bases). The CDR3 is made up of 14 amino acids. Germline CDR1 and CDR2: MDHEN and SYDVKM. The V gene lost 5 bases and the J gene lost 8 bases, with 18 bases spanning the gap. The CDR3 protein is CASSQPGGKLGYTF. The CDR3 nucleotides read TGTGCCAGCAGTCAGCCGGGGGGGAAATTAGGCTACACCTTC.